These T cell receptor beta chains were read from a single sample in a study of T cell changes during pregnancy in multiple sclerosis. Clones were read by immunoSEQ multiplex PCR, and TCRdb kept only the in-frame ones, dropping some. The sample yields approximately 40,000 clones, about 93% seen once. This specimen consisted of CD4+ T cells from peripheral blood mononuclear cells, obtained before pregnancy. The source of these receptors is a female donor with multiple sclerosis, enrolled in a pregnancy study. The CDR3 runs from the conserved cysteine through the conserved F or W. The D gene is left open where the match is weak. Only some rows state a clone size, as once, few, many or a class for expanded clones.

v_gene: TRBV7-2
abundance: .
len: 12
j_gene: TRBJ2-7
d_gene: TRBD2
CDR3nt: TGTGCCAGCAGCTCGGGGGGGTGGAAGCAGTACTTC
CDR3aa: CASSSGGWKQYF

v_gene: TRBV25-1
abundance: .
len: 15
j_gene: TRBJ2-1
d_gene: .
CDR3nt: TGTGCCAGCAGTGGGGACACTCACTCCTACAATGAGCAGTTCTTC
CDR3aa: CASSGDTHSYNEQFF

v_gene: TRBV7-2
abundance: .
len: 14
j_gene: TRBJ2-3
d_gene: .
CDR3nt: TGTGCCAGCAGCTTTAGCGGAAACACAGATACGCAGTATTTT
CDR3aa: CASSFSGNTDTQYF

v_gene: TRBV27
abundance: .
len: 14
j_gene: TRBJ1-1
d_gene: TRBD1
CDR3nt: TGTGCCAGCAGTTTATCAGCGACAGGGTACGAAGCTTTCTTT
CDR3aa: CASSLSATGYEAFF

v_gene: TRBV6-5
abundance: .
len: 13
j_gene: TRBJ1-2
d_gene: TRBD1
CDR3nt: TGTGCCAGCAGTAAGGGACAGCGGTCTGGCTACACCTTC
CDR3aa: CASSKGQRSGYTF

v_gene: TRBV6-5
abundance: .
len: 12
j_gene: TRBJ1-2
d_gene: .
CDR3nt: TGTGCCAGCAGCCCCGGCCCTCTAGATTACACCTTC
CDR3aa: CASSPGPLDYTF

v_gene: TRBV5-1
abundance: .
len: 16
j_gene: TRBJ2-3
d_gene: TRBD2
CDR3nt: TGCGCCAGCAGCTTGGGGAGACTAGCGGGAGCCCATACGCAGTATTTT
CDR3aa: CASSLGRLAGAHTQYF

v_gene: TRBV23-1
abundance: .
len: 18
j_gene: TRBJ1-1
d_gene: .
CDR3nt: TGCGCCAGCAGTCAATCGCGCCCTTTTGGGCAGGAGGGGATTGAAGCTTTCTTT
CDR3aa: CASSQSRPFGQEGIEAFF

v_gene: TRBV2
abundance: .
len: 15
j_gene: TRBJ1-2
d_gene: TRBD1
CDR3nt: TGTGCCAGCAGTAGCAGGCCGGGACAGCCCACCGGCTACACCTTC
CDR3aa: CASSSRPGQPTGYTF

v_gene: TRBV18
abundance: .
len: 17
j_gene: TRBJ1-1
d_gene: TRBD1
CDR3nt: TGTGCCAGCTCACCAGGGACAGGGGTAGTGGCGAACACTGAAGCTTTCTTT
CDR3aa: CASSPGTGVVANTEAFF

v_gene: TRBV2
abundance: .
len: 15
j_gene: TRBJ2-5
d_gene: TRBD1
CDR3nt: TGTGCCAGCCCAAACGACAGGGGGCGGCGGGAGACCCAGTACTTC
CDR3aa: CASPNDRGRRETQYF

v_gene: TRBV27
abundance: once
len: 20
j_gene: TRBJ2-7
d_gene: TRBD2
CDR3nt: TGTGCCAGCAGTTTATCCCATGTCCTAGCGGGAGGGCCCAGGGTCTACGAGCAGTACTTC
CDR3aa: CASSLSHVLAGGPRVYEQYF

v_gene: TRBV7-9
abundance: .
len: 18
j_gene: TRBJ2-3
d_gene: TRBD2
CDR3nt: TGTGCCAGCAGCCCGGGGACTAGCGGGAGGCCCGCCACAGATACGCAGTATTTT
CDR3aa: CASSPGTSGRPATDTQYF

v_gene: TRBV2
abundance: .
len: 14
j_gene: TRBJ1-1
d_gene: .
CDR3nt: TGTGCCAGCACCCCCGGAGGAGCAGCCGAACGGGCTTTCTTT
CDR3aa: CASTPGGAAERAFF